This TCR beta chain derives from a study of CD4 and CD8 cells across lung adenocarcinoma regions. Donors had localized lung adenocarcinoma, a non-small cell lung cancer. In this sample, this clonotype is medium-sized. CDR3 size: 17 residues. V lost 8 bases, J lost 2 bases, and 14 bases stayed unmatched. Germline V gene sequence: CDR1 MNHNS, CDR2 SASEGT. In TCRdb, the PCR reads were re-called with MiXCR into one record per CDR3 protein. The repertoire holds about 10,000 distinct CDR3 sequences, with approximately 46% as singletons. The TCR originated in a male donor with lung adenocarcinoma. The CD4 and CD8 labels of this study may be unreliable. V is TRBV6-1 and J is TRBJ2-1; 8 bases agree with TRBD2. The sample taken for sequencing was CD8+ T cells from the margin of a lung tumor. CDR3: CASRPASGYFAYNEQFF. The CDR3 DNA is TGTGCCAGCCGTCCGGCTAGCGGGTACTTTGCCTACAATGAGCAGTTCTTC.